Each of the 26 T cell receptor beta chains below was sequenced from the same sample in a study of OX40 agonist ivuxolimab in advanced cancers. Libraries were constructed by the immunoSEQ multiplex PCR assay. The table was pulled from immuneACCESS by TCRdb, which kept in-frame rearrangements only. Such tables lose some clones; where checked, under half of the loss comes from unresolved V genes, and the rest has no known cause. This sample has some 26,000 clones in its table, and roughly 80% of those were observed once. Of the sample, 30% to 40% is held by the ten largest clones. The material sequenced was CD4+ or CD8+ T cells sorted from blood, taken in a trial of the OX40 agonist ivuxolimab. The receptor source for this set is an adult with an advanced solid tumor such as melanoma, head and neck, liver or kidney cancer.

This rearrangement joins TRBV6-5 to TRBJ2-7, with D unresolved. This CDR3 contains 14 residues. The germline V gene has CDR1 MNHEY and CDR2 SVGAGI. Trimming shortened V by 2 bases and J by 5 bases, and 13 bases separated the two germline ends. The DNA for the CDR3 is TGTGCCAGCAGTTACGTCATGGCCGGCCACGAGCAGTACTTC. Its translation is CASSYVMAGHEQYF.

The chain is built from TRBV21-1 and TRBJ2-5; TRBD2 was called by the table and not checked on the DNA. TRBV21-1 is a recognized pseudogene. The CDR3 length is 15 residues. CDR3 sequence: CASSKEVPKRETQYF. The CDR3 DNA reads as TGTGCCAGCAGCAAAGAGGTTCCTAAGCGGGAGACCCAGTACTTC.

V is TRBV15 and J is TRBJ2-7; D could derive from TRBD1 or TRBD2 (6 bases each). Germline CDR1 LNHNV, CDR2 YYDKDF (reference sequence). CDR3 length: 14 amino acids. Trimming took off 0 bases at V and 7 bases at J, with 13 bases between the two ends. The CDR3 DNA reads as TGTGCCACCAGCAGAGATCGGGGGCTTCTAGAGCAGTACTTC. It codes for CATSRDRGLLEQYF.

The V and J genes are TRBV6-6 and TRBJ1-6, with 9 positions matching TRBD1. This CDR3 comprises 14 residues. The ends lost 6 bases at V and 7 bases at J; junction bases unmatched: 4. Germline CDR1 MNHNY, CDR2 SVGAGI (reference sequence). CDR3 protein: CASRDRGRNSPLHF. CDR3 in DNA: TGTGCCAGCAGGGACAGGGGTAGAAATTCACCCCTCCACTTT.

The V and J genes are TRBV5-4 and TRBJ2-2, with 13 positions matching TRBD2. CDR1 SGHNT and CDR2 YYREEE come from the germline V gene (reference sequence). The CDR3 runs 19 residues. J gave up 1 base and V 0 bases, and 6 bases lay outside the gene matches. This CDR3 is CASSLGLAGGLKNTGELFF. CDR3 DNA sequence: TGTGCCAGCAGCTTGGGACTAGCGGGGGGTCTAAAGAACACCGGGGAGCTGTTTTTT.

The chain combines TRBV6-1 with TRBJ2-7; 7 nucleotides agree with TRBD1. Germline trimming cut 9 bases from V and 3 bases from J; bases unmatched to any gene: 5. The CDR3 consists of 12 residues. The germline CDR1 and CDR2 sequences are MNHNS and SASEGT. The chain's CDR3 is CASRDRVYEQYF. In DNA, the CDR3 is TGTGCCAGTCGGGACAGAGTCTACGAGCAGTACTTC.

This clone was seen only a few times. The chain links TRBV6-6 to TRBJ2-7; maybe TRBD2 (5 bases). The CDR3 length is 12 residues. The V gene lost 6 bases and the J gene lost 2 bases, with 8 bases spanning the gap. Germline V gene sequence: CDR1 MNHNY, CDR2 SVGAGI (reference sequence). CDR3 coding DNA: TGTGCCAGCAGCAGACTAACCTACGAGCAGTACTTC. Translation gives CASSRLTYEQYF.

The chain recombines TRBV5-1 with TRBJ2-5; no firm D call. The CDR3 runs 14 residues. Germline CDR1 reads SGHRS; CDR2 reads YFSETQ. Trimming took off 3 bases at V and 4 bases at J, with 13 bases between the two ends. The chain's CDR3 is CASSSDPLGETQYF. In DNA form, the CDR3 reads TGCGCCAGCAGCTCTGATCCCTTGGGAGAGACCCAGTACTTC.

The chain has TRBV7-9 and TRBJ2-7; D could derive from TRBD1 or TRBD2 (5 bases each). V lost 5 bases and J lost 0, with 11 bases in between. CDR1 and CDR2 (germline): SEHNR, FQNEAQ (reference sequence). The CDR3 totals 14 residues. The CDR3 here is CASSGRGPSYEQYF. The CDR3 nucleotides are TGTGCCAGCAGCGGAAGGGGACCCTCCTACGAGCAGTACTTC.

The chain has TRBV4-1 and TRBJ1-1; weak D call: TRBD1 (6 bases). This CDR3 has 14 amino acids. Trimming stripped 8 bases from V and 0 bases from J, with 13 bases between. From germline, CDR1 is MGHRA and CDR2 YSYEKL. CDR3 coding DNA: TGCGCCAGCGCCCTGGGACAACTGAACACTGAAGCTTTCTTT. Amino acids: CASALGQLNTEAFF.

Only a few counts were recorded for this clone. As DNA, the CDR3 is TGTGCCAGTAGCCTAGACTCCTACGAGCAGTACTTC. This gives the protein CASSLDSYEQYF. The chain carries TRBV19 and TRBJ2-7; no definite D call. V was cut by 6 bases and J by 0 bases, with 6 bases left in between. The CDR3 sequence is 12 residues long. CDR1 is LNHDA and CDR2 is SQIVND in the germline V gene (reference sequence).

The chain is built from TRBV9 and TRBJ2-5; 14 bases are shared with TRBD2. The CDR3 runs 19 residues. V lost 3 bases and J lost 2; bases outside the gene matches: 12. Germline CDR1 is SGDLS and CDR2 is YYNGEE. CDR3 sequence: CASSAPKGLAGVWQETQYF. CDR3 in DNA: TGTGCCAGCAGCGCCCCAAAGGGACTAGCGGGAGTCTGGCAAGAGACCCAGTACTTC.

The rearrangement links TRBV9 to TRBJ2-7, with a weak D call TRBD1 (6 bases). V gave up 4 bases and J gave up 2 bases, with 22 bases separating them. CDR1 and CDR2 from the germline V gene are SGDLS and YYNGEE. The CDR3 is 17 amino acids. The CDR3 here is CASSTTPSTGPPYEQYF. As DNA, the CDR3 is TGTGCCAGCAGCACCACCCCCTCAACAGGGCCCCCCTACGAGCAGTACTTC.

This CDR3 reads CASSTLSGWALTDTQYF. For the CDR3, the DNA is TGTGCCAGCAGCACCCTATCCGGTTGGGCCCTCACAGATACGCAGTATTTT. V is TRBV9 and J is TRBJ2-3; D remains unclear. This CDR3 spans 17 amino acids. Trimming took off 4 bases at V and 2 bases at J, with 20 bases between the two ends. Germline V gene lookup returns CDR1 SGDLS and CDR2 YYNGEE.

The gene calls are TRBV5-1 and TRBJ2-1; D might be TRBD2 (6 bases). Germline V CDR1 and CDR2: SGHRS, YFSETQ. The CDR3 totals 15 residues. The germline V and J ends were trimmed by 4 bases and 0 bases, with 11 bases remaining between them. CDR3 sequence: CASSKGLSSYNEQFF. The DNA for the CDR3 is TGCGCCAGCAGCAAGGGACTTAGCTCCTACAATGAGCAGTTCTTC.

Here the CDR3 DNA reads TGTGCCAGCAGCACATCCGGGACTAGCGGGAGTTGGACCAAAAACATTCAGTACTTC. Protein: CASSTSGTSGSWTKNIQYF. The rearrangement links TRBV9 to TRBJ2-4; TRBD2 matches 14 bases. The length of the CDR3 is 19 residues. Germline V lookup: CDR1 SGDLS, CDR2 YYNGEE. With 4 bases clipped from V and 2 bases from J, the junction kept 11 bases outside the gene matches.

CDR3 loop: CASSVGHQKYF. In DNA, the CDR3 is TGTGCCAGCAGTGTGGGACATCAGAAGTACTTC. V gene TRBV25-1 combines with J gene TRBJ2-7, with TRBD1 as a possible D gene (6 bases). Trimming took off 4 bases at V and 11 bases at J, with 12 bases between the two ends. The germline gives CDR1 MGHDK, CDR2 SYGVNS. The CDR3 covers 11 residues.

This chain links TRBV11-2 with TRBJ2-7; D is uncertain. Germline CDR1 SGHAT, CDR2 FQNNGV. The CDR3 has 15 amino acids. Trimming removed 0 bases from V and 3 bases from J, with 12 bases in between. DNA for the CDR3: TGTGCCAGCAGCTTAGATCCAGAAGGCGTCTACGAGCAGTACTTC. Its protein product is CASSLDPEGVYEQYF.

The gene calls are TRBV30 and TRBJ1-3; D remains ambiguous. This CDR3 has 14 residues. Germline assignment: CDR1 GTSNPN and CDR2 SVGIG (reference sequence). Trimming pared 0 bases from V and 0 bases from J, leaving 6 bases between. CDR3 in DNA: TGTGCCTGGAGTGTGGGTAGCTCTGGAAACACCATATATTTT. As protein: CAWSVGSSGNTIYF.

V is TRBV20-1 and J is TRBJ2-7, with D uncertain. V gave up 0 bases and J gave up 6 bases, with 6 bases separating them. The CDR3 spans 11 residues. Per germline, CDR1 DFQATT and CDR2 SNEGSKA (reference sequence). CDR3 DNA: TGCAGTGCTAGAGATTTTCGCGAGCAGTACTTC. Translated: CSARDFREQYF.

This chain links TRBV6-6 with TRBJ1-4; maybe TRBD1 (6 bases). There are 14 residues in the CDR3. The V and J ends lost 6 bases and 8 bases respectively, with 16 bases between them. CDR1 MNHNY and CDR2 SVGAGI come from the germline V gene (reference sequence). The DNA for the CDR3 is TGTGCCAGCAGAATCACCAGGGGACGGGAAAAACTGTTTTTT. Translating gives CASRITRGREKLFF.

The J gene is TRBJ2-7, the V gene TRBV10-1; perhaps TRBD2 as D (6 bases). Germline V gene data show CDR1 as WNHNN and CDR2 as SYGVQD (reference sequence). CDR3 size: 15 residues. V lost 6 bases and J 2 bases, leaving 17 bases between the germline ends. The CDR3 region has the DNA TGCGCCAGCAGCGATATTGGGACTGCTCCCTACGAGCAGTACTTC. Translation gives CASSDIGTAPYEQYF.

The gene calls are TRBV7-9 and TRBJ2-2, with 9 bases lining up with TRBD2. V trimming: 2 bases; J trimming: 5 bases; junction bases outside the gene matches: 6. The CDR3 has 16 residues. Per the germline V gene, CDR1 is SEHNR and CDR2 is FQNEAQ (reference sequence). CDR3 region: CASSLSVAGATGELFF. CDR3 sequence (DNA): TGTGCCAGCAGCTTATCCGTAGCGGGGGCTACCGGGGAGCTGTTTTTT.

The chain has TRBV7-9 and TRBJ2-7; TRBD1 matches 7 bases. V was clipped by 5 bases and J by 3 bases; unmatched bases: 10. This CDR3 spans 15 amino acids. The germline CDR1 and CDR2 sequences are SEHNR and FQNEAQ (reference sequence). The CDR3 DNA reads TGTGCCAGCAGCGAGACCGGGACAGCTTTCTACGAGCAGTACTTC. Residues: CASSETGTAFYEQYF.

In DNA, the CDR3 is TGCGCCAGCAGCCAAGGCCTAGCTTTGGTAGAGCAGTACTTC. This translates into CASSQGLALVEQYF. This rearrangement joins TRBV4-1 to TRBJ2-7, with D possibly matching TRBD2 (5 bases). V was cut by 1 base and J by 7 bases, with 14 bases left in between. The germline V gene has CDR1 MGHRA and CDR2 YSYEKL. The CDR3 loop spans 14 amino acids.

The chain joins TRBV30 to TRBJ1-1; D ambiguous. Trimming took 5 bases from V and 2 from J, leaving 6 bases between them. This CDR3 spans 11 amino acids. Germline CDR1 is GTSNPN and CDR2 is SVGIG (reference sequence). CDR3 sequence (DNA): TGTGCCTGGCAGATTAACACTGAAGCTTTCTTT. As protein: CAWQINTEAFF.